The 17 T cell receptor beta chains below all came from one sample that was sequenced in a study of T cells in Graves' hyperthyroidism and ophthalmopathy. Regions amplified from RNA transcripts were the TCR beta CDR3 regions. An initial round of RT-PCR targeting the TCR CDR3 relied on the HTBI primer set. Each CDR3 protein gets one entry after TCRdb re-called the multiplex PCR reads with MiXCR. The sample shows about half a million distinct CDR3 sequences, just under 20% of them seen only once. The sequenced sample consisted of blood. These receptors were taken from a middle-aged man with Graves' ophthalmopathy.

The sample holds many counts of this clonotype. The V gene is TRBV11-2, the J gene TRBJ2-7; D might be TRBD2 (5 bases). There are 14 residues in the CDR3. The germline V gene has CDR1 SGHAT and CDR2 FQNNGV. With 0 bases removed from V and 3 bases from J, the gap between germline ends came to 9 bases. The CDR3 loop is CASSLEYGVYEQYF. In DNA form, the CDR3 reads TGTGCCAGCAGCTTAGAATACGGGGTCTACGAGCAGTACTTC.

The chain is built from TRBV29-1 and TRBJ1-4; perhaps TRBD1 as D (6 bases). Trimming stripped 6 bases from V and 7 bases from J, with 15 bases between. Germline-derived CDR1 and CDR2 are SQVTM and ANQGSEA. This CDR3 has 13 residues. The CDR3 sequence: CSVPGGQIEKLFF. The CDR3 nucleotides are TGCAGCGTCCCGGGTGGACAGATTGAAAAACTGTTTTTT.

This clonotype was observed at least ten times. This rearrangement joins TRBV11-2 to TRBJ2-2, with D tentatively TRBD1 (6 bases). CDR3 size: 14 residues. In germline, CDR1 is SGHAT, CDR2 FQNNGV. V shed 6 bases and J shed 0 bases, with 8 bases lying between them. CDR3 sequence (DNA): TGTGCCAGCAGAAGACAGGCGAACACCGGGGAGCTGTTTTTT. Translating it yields CASRRQANTGELFF.

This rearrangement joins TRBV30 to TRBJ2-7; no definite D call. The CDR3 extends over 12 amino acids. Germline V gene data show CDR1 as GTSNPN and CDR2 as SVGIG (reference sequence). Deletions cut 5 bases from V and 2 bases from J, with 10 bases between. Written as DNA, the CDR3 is TGTGCCTGGGGGGAACATACCTACGAGCAGTACTTC. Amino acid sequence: CAWGEHTYEQYF.

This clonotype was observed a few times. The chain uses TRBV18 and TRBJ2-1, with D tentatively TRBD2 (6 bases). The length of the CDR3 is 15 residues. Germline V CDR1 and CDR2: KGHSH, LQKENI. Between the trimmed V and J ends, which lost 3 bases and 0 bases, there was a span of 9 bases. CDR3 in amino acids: CASSPFGGSYNEQFF. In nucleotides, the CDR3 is TGTGCCAGCTCACCTTTCGGGGGCTCCTACAATGAGCAGTTCTTC.

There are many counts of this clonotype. DNA of the CDR3: TGCAGTGCGGGGACTGACAGGGATACGCAGTATTTT. Protein: CSAGTDRDTQYF. The chain recombines TRBV20-1 with TRBJ2-3, with D tentatively TRBD1 or TRBD2 (6 bases each). Trimming left V 6 bases short and J 6 bases short, with 13 bases between. Germline CDR1 reads DFQATT; CDR2 reads SNEGSKA (reference sequence). The CDR3 extends over 12 amino acids.

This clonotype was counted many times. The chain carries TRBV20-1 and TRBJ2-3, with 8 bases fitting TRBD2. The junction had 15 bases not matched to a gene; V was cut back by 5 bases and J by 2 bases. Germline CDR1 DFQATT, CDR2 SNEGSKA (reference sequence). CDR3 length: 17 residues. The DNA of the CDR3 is TGCAGTGCTGGTCAGCGGGAGCCCCATTTTCCCACAGATACGCAGTATTTT. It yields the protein CSAGQREPHFPTDTQYF.

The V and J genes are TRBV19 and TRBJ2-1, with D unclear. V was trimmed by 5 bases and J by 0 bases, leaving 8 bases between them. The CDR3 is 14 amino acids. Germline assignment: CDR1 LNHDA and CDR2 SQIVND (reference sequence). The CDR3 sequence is CASSGWGSYNEQFF. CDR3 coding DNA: TGTGCCAGTAGTGGGTGGGGCTCCTACAATGAGCAGTTCTTC.

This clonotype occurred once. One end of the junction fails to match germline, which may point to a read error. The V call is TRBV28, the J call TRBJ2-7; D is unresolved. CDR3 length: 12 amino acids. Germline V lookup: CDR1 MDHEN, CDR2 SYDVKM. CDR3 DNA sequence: TGTGCCAACAGTTCCAGCTCCTACGAGCAGTACTTC. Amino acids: CANSSSSYEQYF.

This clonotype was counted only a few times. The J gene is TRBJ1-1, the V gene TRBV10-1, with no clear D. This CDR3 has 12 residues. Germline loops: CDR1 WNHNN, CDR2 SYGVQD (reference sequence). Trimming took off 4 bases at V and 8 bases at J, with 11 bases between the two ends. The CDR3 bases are TGCGCCAGCAGTGGGTCCTGGGAAGAAGCTTTCTTT. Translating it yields CASSGSWEEAFF.

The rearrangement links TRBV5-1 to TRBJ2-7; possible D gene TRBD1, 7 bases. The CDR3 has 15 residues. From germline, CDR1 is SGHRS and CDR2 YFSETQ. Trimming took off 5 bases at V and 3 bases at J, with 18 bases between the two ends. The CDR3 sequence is CASRQGPGGIYEQYF. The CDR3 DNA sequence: TGCGCCAGCAGACAAGGACCAGGGGGGATCTACGAGCAGTACTTC.

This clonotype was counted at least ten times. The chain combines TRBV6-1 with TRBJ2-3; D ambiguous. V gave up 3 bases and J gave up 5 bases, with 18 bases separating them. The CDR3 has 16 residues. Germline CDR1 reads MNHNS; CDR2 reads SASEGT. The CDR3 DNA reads TGTGCCAGCAGTGACCTGGACCCCTGGACGGGAGATACGCAGTATTTT. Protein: CASSDLDPWTGDTQYF.

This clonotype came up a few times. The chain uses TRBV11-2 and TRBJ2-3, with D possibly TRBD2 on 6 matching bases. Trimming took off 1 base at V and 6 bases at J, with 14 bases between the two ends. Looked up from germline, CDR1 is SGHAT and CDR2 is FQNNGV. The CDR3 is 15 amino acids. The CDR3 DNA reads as TGTGCCAGCAGCTTAGGCGGGATCCGGAGGGATACGCAGTATTTT. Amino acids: CASSLGGIRRDTQYF.

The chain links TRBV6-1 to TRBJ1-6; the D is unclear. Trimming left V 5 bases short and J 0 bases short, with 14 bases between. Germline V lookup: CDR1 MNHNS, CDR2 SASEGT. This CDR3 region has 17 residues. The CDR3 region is CASSTLSPSSYNSPLHF. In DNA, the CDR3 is TGTGCCAGCAGTACATTATCGCCAAGCTCCTATAATTCACCCCTCCACTTT.

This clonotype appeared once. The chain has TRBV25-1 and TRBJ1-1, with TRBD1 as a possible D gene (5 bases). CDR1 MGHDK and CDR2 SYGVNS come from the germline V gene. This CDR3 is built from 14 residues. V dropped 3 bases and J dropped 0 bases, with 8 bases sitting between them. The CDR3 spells CASSDGTLNTEAFF. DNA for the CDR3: TGTGCCAGCAGTGACGGGACCTTGAACACTGAAGCTTTCTTT.

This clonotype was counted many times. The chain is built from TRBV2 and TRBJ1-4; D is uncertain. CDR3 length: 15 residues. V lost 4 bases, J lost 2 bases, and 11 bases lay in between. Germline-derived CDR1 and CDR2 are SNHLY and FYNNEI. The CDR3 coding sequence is TGTGCCAGCAGTGTACTGATCGGGACTAATGAAAAACTGTTTTTT. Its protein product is CASSVLIGTNEKLFF.

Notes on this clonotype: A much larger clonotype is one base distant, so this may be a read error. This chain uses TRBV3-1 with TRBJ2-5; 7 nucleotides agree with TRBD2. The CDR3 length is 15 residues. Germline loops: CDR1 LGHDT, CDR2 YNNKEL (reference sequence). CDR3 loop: CASSQSGAQGEAQYF. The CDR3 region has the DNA TGTGCCAGCAGCCAAAGCGGGGCCCAGGGAGAGGCCCAGTACTTC.